The 20 T cell receptor beta chains reported below all come from one sample, sequenced in a study of immune evolution from preneoplasia to lung adenocarcinoma. Clones were sequenced by immunoSEQ multiplex PCR, and TCRdb holds only the in-frame ones, with some missing. The table shows 10,000 to 12,000 clones, with around four fifths occurring only once. Sequenced material: FFPE minimally invasive lung adenocarcinoma tissue. The source is an older person with lung adenocarcinoma.

In its sample, this clone was seen a few times. The V and J genes are TRBV7-9 and TRBJ2-7; D perhaps matches TRBD1 (6 bases). Germline V CDR1 and CDR2: SEHNR, FQNEAQ (reference sequence). The V gene lost 1 base and the J gene lost 7 bases, with 14 bases spanning the gap. The length of the CDR3 is 14 residues. CDR3 DNA: TGTGCCAGCAGCTTAGACAGGGTTATTTGGGAGCAGTACTTC. Its translation: CASSLDRVIWEQYF.

The V gene is TRBV27, the J gene TRBJ2-7; 7 positions match TRBD1. Per the germline V gene, CDR1 is MNHEY and CDR2 is SMNVEV (reference sequence). CDR3 length: 12 residues. V dropped 7 bases and J dropped 5; count of bases not matched to a gene: 5. The DNA for the CDR3 is TGTGCCAGCAAACAGGGGAACGACGAGCAGTACTTC. It specifies CASKQGNDEQYF.

The CDR3 nucleotides read TGTGCCAGCAGGTCAATTGACGGAGCCTATGGCTACACCTTC. Protein: CASRSIDGAYGYTF. The V gene is TRBV28, the J gene TRBJ1-2; unclear D gene. The V gene lost 6 bases and the J gene lost 4 bases, with 15 bases spanning the gap. The CDR3 has 14 amino acids. In germline, CDR1 is MDHEN, CDR2 SYDVKM.

The chain uses TRBV6-5 and TRBJ2-7; D tentatively fits TRBD1 or TRBD2 (5 bases each). V gave up 5 bases and J gave up 13 bases, with 24 bases separating them. CDR3 length: 14 amino acids. Germline values: CDR1 MNHEY, CDR2 SVGAGI. The CDR3 protein is CASSAYSRDRVFYF. The DNA of the CDR3 is TGTGCCAGCAGTGCCTATTCCCGGGACCGGGTTTTCTACTTC.

V gene TRBV7-2 combines with J gene TRBJ2-7, with D perhaps TRBD1 (5 bases). CDR3 length: 13 amino acids. V was clipped by 5 bases and J by 7 bases, with 15 bases between them. Germline V gene lookup returns CDR1 SGHTA and CDR2 FQGNSA. The CDR3 here is CASSIAGFEEQYF. The DNA of the CDR3 is TGTGCCAGCAGCATTGCAGGGTTTGAGGAGCAGTACTTC. The whole variable domain, remainder taken from reference TRBV7-2 and TRBJ2-7, is GAGVSQSPSNKVTEKGKDVELRCDPISGHTALYWYRQSLGQGLEFLIYFQGNSAPDKSGLPSDRFSAERTGGSVSTLTIQRTQQEDSAVYLCASSIAGFEEQYFGPGTRLTVT.

A single count supports this clone. As DNA, the CDR3 is TGTGCCACCAGCGCAAGCGGGAGGGACGAGCAGTACTTC. It specifies CATSASGRDEQYF. The chain carries TRBV15 and TRBJ2-5, with TRBD2 identical over 10 bases. The J call may be wrong; the DNA end is better matched by TRBJ2-7. CDR3 length: 13 residues. CDR1 and CDR2 from the germline V gene are LNHNV and YYDKDF (reference sequence).

The chain has TRBV4-1 and TRBJ2-7; 7 bases map to TRBD2. The CDR3 is made up of 16 amino acids. The V gene end was trimmed by 0 bases and the J gene end by 0 bases; junction bases not matched to a gene: 5. The germline gives CDR1 MGHRA, CDR2 YSYEKL. This chain's CDR3 is CASSQDAGGNSYEQYF. CDR3 sequence (DNA): TGCGCCAGCAGCCAAGATGCCGGGGGGAACTCCTACGAGCAGTACTTC.

This clone was picked up one time. The chain uses TRBV7-9 and TRBJ2-2; tentative D call: TRBD1 (5 bases). This CDR3 is built from 14 residues. Per germline, CDR1 SEHNR and CDR2 FQNEAQ (reference sequence). Trimming removed 2 bases from V and 3 bases from J, with 7 bases in between. CDR3 coding DNA: TGTGCCAGCAGCTTACTACAGGACACCGGGGAGCTGTTTTTT. It codes for CASSLLQDTGELFF.

V gene TRBV23-1 combines with J gene TRBJ2-1, with 11 bases lining up with TRBD1. TRBV23-1 is labeled an ORF, and its function is uncertain. The CDR3 totals 17 residues. Trimming at V came to 8 bases and at J to 0 bases, leaving 9 bases not matched to a gene. Here the CDR3 DNA reads TGCGCCAGCGGACAAGGGGGACAGGGGGGCTCCTACAATGAGCAGTTCTTC. Protein: CASGQGGQGGSYNEQFF.

The J gene is TRBJ2-2, the V gene TRBV7-3; 8 positions agree with TRBD2. CDR3 size: 15 residues. CDR1 is SGHTA and CDR2 is FQGTGA in the germline V gene. The V gene end was trimmed by 6 bases and the J gene end by 7 bases; junction bases not matched to a gene: 10. CDR3 bases: TGTGCCAGCAGTCCTGGGGGTAGCGGGGTCGGGGAGCTGTTTTTT. Its translation is CASSPGGSGVGELFF.

V is TRBV6-6 and J is TRBJ1-1, with D perhaps matching TRBD1 (5 bases). Looked up from germline, CDR1 is MNHNY and CDR2 is SVGAGI (reference sequence). Deletions cut 6 bases from V and 1 base from J, with 9 bases between. The CDR3 is 13 amino acids. CDR3 loop: CASRLGQNTEAFF. The CDR3 region has the DNA TGTGCCAGCAGACTAGGACAGAACACTGAAGCTTTCTTT.

The chain links TRBV12-5 to TRBJ1-2; possibly TRBD1 for D (5 bases). The CDR3 consists of 12 residues. V lost 4 bases to trimming and J lost 6 bases, with 9 bases between them. Per germline, CDR1 LGHNT and CDR2 FRNRAP. As DNA, the CDR3 is TGTGCTAGTGGTTCGGACAACGATGGCTACACCTTC. Protein: CASGSDNDGYTF. Using reference TRBV12-5 and TRBJ1-2 for the parts outside the CDR3, the full variable domain is DARVTQTPRHKVTEMGQEVTMRCQPILGHNTVFWYRQTMMQGLELLAYFRNRAPLDDSGMPKDRFSAEMPDATLATLKIQPSEPRDSAVYFCASGSDNDGYTFGSGTRLTVV.

The chain combines TRBV11-3 with TRBJ2-1; D gene ambiguous. CDR3 length: 15 residues. Trimming cost V 3 bases and J 0 bases, with 9 bases left between them. Germline CDR1 is SGHNT and CDR2 is YENEEA. The CDR3 region is CASSFDPRSYNEQFF. Here the CDR3 DNA reads TGTGCCAGCAGCTTCGACCCACGCTCCTACAATGAGCAGTTCTTC.

This chain joins TRBV28 and TRBJ2-7; 9 bases map to TRBD2. Per the germline V gene, CDR1 is MDHEN and CDR2 is SYDVKM. V gave up 8 bases and J gave up 1 base; unmatched junction bases: 9. This CDR3 is 15 amino acids long. The CDR3 DNA follows: TGTGCCAGCTGGCGCACTAGCGGGCTTTCCTACGAGCAGTACTTC. Amino acid sequence: CASWRTSGLSYEQYF.

The chain is built from TRBV21-1 and TRBJ2-1; the table gives TRBD2 as D, unverified against the DNA. TRBV21-1 is a pseudogene. The CDR3 is made up of 16 amino acids. The DNA of the CDR3 is TGTGCCAGCAGCAAAGGGAAGGGAGGATTATACAATGAGCAGTTCTTC. Its protein is CASSKGKGGLYNEQFF.

V and J are TRBV6-6 and TRBJ2-1; 12 nucleotides line up with TRBD2. The CDR3 is 15 amino acids. The ends lost 5 bases at V and 3 bases at J; junction bases unmatched: 2. Per the germline V gene, CDR1 is MNHNY and CDR2 is SVGAGI (reference sequence). The CDR3 nucleotides are TGTGCCAGCAGTAAACTAGCGGGGGGCTACAATGAGCAGTTCTTC. Translation gives CASSKLAGGYNEQFF.

The gene calls are TRBV7-8 and TRBJ1-3; 11 nucleotides align to TRBD1. Germline CDR1 and CDR2: SGHVS and FQNEAQ. The V segment lost 5 bases and the J segment 3 bases; nucleotides outside the gene matches: 6. The CDR3 extends over 16 amino acids. As DNA, the CDR3 is TGTGCCAGCAGCCCACTGGACAGGGGGCATGGAAACACCATATATTTT. Translating gives CASSPLDRGHGNTIYF.

The V and J genes are TRBV27 and TRBJ2-5; 9 nucleotides align to TRBD2. The CDR3 runs 14 residues. Germline values: CDR1 MNHEY, CDR2 SMNVEV (reference sequence). V lost 4 bases and J lost 1; bases outside the gene matches: 1. CDR3 sequence (DNA): TGTGCCAGCAGTTGGCGGGGGGGCCAAGAGACCCAGTACTTC. Protein product: CASSWRGGQETQYF.

This clone was observed a single time. J is TRBJ2-7 and V is TRBV2, with D perhaps matching TRBD1 (5 bases). CDR3 size: 14 residues. The ends were cut back, 3 bases at V and 0 bases at J, with 9 bases in the middle. The germline V gene has CDR1 SNHLY and CDR2 FYNNEI. CDR3 loop: CASSEQGSSYEQYF. The CDR3 DNA reads TGTGCCAGCAGTGAGCAGGGTAGCTCCTACGAGCAGTACTTC.

The chain joins TRBV11-3 to TRBJ2-7; 7 nucleotides align to TRBD1. The germline gives CDR1 SGHNT, CDR2 YENEEA. V dropped 5 bases and J dropped 2; count of bases not matched to a gene: 6. The CDR3 length is 14 residues. Here the CDR3 DNA reads TGTGCCAGCAGCAACTCAGGGGGAGCCTACGAGCAGTACTTC. This gives the protein CASSNSGGAYEQYF.